This TCR beta chain was observed in a study of early T cells in non-severe SARS-CoV-2 infection. Unique molecular identifiers were affixed to single, distinct cDNA molecules. TCRdb analysed the 5' RACE reads with MiXCR anew, one entry per CDR3 protein. The sample comprises tens of thousands of distinct CDR3 sequences, around 9.6% of which are singletons, and around 5.3% rests with the top ten. V lost 6 bases to trimming and J lost 7 bases, with 12 bases between them. The CDR3 covers 12 residues. This clonotype showed up just a few times. The chain recombines TRBV12-3 or TRBV12-4 with TRBJ1-1; no definite D call. Sequenced material: whole blood, taken at baseline. The clonotype comes from an adult who was a healthcare worker with PCR-confirmed SARS-CoV-2 infection or an uninfected control (not recorded which). The CDR3 DNA follows: TGTGCCAGCAGCCCCGAGGTAATTGAAGCTTTCTTT. Encoded protein: CASSPEVIEAFF.